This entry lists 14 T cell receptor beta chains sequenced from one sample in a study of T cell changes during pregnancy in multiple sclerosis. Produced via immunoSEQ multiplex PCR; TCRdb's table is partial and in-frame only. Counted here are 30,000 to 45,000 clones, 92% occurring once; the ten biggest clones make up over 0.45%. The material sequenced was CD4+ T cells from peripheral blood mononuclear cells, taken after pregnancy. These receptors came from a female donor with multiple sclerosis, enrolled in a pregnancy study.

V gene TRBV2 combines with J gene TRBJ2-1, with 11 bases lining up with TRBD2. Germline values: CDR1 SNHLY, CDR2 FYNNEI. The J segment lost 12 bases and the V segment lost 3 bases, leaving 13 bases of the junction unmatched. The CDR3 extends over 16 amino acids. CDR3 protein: CASSEGGLGLAETQFF. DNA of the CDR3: TGTGCCAGCAGTGAGGGCGGGCTGGGACTAGCGGAAACGCAGTTCTTC.

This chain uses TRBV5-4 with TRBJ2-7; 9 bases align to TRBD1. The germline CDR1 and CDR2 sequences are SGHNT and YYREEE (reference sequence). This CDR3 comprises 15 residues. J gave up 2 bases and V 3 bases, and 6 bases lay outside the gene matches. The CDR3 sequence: CASSSPGQGAYEQYF. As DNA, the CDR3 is TGTGCCAGCAGCTCTCCGGGACAGGGAGCCTACGAGCAGTACTTC.

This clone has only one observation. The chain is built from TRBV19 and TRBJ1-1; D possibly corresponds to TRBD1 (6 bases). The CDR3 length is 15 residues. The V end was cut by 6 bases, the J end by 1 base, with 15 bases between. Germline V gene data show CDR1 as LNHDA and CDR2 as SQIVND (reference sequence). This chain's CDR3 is CASSVIWTANTEAFF. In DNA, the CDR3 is TGTGCCAGTAGCGTTATTTGGACAGCGAACACTGAAGCTTTCTTT.

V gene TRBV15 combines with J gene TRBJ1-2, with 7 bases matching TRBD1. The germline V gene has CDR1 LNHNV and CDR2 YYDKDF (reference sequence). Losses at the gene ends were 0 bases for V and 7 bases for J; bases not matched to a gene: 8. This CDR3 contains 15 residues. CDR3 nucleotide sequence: TGTGCCACCAGCAGAGAACCGACAGGGATGGGTGGCTACACCTTC. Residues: CATSREPTGMGGYTF.

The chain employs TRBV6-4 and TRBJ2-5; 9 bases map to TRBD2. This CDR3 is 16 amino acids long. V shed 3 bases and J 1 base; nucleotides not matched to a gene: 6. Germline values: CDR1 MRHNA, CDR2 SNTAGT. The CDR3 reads CASSERLAEPQETQYF. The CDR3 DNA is TGTGCCAGCAGTGAACGACTAGCGGAGCCCCAAGAGACCCAGTACTTC.

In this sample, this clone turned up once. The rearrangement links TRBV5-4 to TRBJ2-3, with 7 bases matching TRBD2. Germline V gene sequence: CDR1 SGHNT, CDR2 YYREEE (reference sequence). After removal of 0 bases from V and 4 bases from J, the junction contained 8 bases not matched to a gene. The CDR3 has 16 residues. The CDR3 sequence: CASSLGEGGSPDTQYF. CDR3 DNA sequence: TGTGCCAGCAGCTTGGGGGAGGGAGGATCGCCAGATACGCAGTATTTT.

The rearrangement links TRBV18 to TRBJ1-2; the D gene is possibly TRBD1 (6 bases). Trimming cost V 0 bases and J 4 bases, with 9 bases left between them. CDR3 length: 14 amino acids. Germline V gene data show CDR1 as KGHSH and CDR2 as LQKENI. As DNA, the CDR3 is TGTGCCAGCTCACCACCGACAGGATCCTATGGCTACACCTTC. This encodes CASSPPTGSYGYTF.

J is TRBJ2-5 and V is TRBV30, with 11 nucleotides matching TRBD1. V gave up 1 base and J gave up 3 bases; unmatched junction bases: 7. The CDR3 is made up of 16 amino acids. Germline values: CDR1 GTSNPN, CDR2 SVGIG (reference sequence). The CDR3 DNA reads TGTGCCTGGAGTGGGCCCGGGACAGGGGGAAAAGAGACCCAGTACTTC. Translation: CAWSGPGTGGKETQYF.

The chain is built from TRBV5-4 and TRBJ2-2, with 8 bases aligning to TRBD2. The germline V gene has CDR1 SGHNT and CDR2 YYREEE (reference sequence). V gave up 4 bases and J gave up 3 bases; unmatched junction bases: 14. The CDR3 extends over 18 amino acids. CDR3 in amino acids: CASSAPRAAGAYTGELFF. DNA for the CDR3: TGTGCCAGCAGCGCTCCCCGTGCAGCGGGGGCTTACACCGGGGAGCTGTTTTTT.

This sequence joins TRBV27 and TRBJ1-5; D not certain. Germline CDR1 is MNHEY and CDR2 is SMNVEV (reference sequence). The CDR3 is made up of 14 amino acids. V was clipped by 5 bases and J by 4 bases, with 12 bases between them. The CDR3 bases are TGTGCCAGCAGTCTTAAACCCGGTAATCAGCCCCAGCATTTT. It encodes CASSLKPGNQPQHF.

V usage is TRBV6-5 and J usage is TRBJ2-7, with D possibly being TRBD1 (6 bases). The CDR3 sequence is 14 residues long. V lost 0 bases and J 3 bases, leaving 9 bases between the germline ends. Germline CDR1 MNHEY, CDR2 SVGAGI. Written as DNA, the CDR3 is TGTGCCAGCAGTTACTCAGGGGGTAGCTACGAGCAGTACTTC. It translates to CASSYSGGSYEQYF.

The CDR3 protein is CASSVGAGGDEKLFF. The CDR3 DNA sequence: TGTGCCAGCAGCGTAGGCGCAGGGGGTGATGAAAAACTGTTTTTT. V gene TRBV9 combines with J gene TRBJ1-4, with 7 bases lining up with TRBD1. The trim removed 0 bases at V and 6 bases at J, leaving 5 bases unmatched. This CDR3 is 15 amino acids long. Germline CDR1 reads SGDLS; CDR2 reads YYNGEE.

The CDR3 is CASSPRDRGEEKLFF. Written as DNA, the CDR3 is TGTGCCAGCAGCCCCCGGGACAGGGGGGAAGAAAAACTGTTTTTT. The chain couples TRBV11-2 to TRBJ1-4, with TRBD1 identical over 11 bases. The CDR3 covers 15 residues. Trimming at V came to 5 bases and at J to 8 bases, leaving 7 bases not matched to a gene. The V gene's germline CDR1 is SGHAT and CDR2 FQNNGV.

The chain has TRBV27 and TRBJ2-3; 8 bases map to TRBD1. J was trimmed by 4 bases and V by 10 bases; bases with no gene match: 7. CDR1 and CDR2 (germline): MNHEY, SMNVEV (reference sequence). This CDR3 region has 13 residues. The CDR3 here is CATTTGASDTQYF. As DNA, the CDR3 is TGTGCCACTACGACAGGGGCGTCAGATACGCAGTATTTT.